Shown below are 31 T cell receptor beta chains from a single sample sequenced in a study of technical replicates of blood from several donors. Repertoires were generated with immunoSEQ multiplex PCR, while TCRdb's copy carries only in-frame clones and drops some. The table records under 85,000 clones, roughly 93% of them present only once. Sequencing was performed on T cells isolated from PBMCs. The receptors come from a human donor in good health.

This clone has a single count. V and J are TRBV7-9 and TRBJ2-3; TRBD1 is a possible D gene (6 bases). The length of the CDR3 is 15 residues. Germline lookup yields CDR1 SEHNR and CDR2 FQNEAQ (reference sequence). V was pared by 5 bases and J by 2 bases, with 14 bases between. The CDR3 loop reads CASSPIGQYTDTQYF. In DNA, the CDR3 is TGTGCCAGCAGCCCTATTGGACAGTACACAGATACGCAGTATTTT. The full variable domain, rest sourced from reference TRBV7-9 and TRBJ2-3, is DTGVSQNPRHKITKRGQNVTFRCDPISEHNRLYWYRQTLGQGPEFLTYFQNEAQLEKSRLLSDRFSAERPKGSFSTLEIQRTEQGDSAMYLCASSPIGQYTDTQYFGPGTRLTVL.

The DNA of the CDR3 is TGTGCCAGCAGTTGGGGACAGGACTACTTAATGGAGCAGTACTTC. This sequence encodes CASSWGQDYLMEQYF. The rearrangement links TRBV6-5 to TRBJ2-7, with TRBD1 identical over 8 bases. Germline-derived CDR1 and CDR2 are MNHEY and SVGAGI. The CDR3 contains 15 residues. The ends lost 4 bases at V and 7 bases at J; junction bases unmatched: 12.

The genes are TRBV30 and TRBJ2-5; possibly TRBD2 for D (6 bases). CDR3 size: 17 residues. In germline, CDR1 is GTSNPN, CDR2 SVGIG (reference sequence). Trimming removed 4 bases from V and 4 bases from J, with 25 bases in between. The chain's CDR3 is CAWNSLFGGAWAETQYF. CDR3 sequence (DNA): TGTGCCTGGAACTCCCTCTTTGGCGGGGCCTGGGCAGAGACCCAGTACTTC.

This clone was found once. The CDR3 DNA sequence: TGTGCCAGCAGCCCTCAGTTCATATCGTCTGGTACGCAGTATTTT. This sequence encodes CASSPQFISSGTQYF. V usage is TRBV9 and J usage is TRBJ2-3; no definite D call. CDR1 is SGDLS, CDR2 YYNGEE, per germline. Between the trimmed V and J ends, which lost 4 bases and 8 bases, there was a span of 20 bases. The CDR3 is 15 residues long.

The chain carries TRBV9 and TRBJ1-1; 9 bases align to TRBD1. There are 15 residues in the CDR3. Per germline, CDR1 SGDLS and CDR2 YYNGEE. With V trimmed by 0 bases and J by 1 base, 1 base remained unmatched. In DNA, the CDR3 is TGTGCCAGCAGCGTAGTGGGACAGGGGAACACTGAAGCTTTCTTT. It encodes CASSVVGQGNTEAFF.

This clone was picked up one time. The chain employs TRBV7-9 and TRBJ2-1; a possible D gene is TRBD1 (6 bases). The length of the CDR3 is 12 residues. The V gene lost 4 bases and the J gene lost 8 bases, with 9 bases spanning the gap. From germline, CDR1 is SEHNR and CDR2 FQNEAQ (reference sequence). The CDR3 DNA is TGTGCCAGCAGCTACAGGGCCTATGAGCAGTTCTTC. Its translation is CASSYRAYEQFF.

This clone has a single count. This chain uses TRBV29-1 with TRBJ1-1, with D tentatively TRBD1 (6 bases). This CDR3 has 14 residues. V was pared by 5 bases and J by 2 bases, with 15 bases between. CDR1 SQVTM and CDR2 ANQGSEA come from the germline V gene. The CDR3 protein is CSVMVMDSNTEAFF. CDR3 bases: TGCAGCGTTATGGTCATGGACAGCAACACTGAAGCTTTCTTT. The full variable domain, with the rest looked up from reference TRBV29-1 and TRBJ1-1, is SAVISQKPSRDICQRGTSLTIQCQVDSQVTMMFWYRQQPGQSLTLIATANQGSEATYESGFVIDKFPISRPNLTFSTLTVSNMSPEDSSIYLCSVMVMDSNTEAFFGQGTRLTVV.

The CDR3 DNA is TGTGCCAGCAGCCATCCGGGACAGGGCCGAATCGATCCCTACAATGAGCAGTTCTTC. The encoded protein is CASSHPGQGRIDPYNEQFF. This rearrangement joins TRBV4-2 to TRBJ2-1; 9 bases are a match to TRBD1. The junction had 14 bases not matched to a gene; V was cut back by 3 bases and J by 2 bases. The CDR3 runs to 19 residues. Germline CDR1 LGHNA, CDR2 YNFKEQ.

V is TRBV19 and J is TRBJ1-5, with a possible D match to TRBD1 (6 bases). The V gene's germline CDR1 is LNHDA and CDR2 SQIVND (reference sequence). Trimming cost V 3 bases and J 5 bases, with 20 bases left between them. CDR3 length: 17 amino acids. The CDR3 loop is CASSMFYRGTRDQPQHF. The CDR3 DNA follows: TGTGCCAGTAGTATGTTTTATAGAGGGACACGGGATCAGCCCCAGCATTTT.

The sample holds one count of this clone. The chain links TRBV7-3 to TRBJ2-7; D is perhaps TRBD2 (6 bases). This CDR3 contains 13 residues. Germline V gene data show CDR1 as SGHTA and CDR2 as FQGTGA. The germline V and J ends were trimmed by 2 bases and 7 bases, with 12 bases remaining between them. The CDR3 reads CASSLGGGREQYF. For the CDR3, the DNA is TGTGCCAGCAGCTTAGGCGGAGGGCGGGAGCAGTACTTC. Variable domain in full (rest from reference TRBV7-3 and TRBJ2-7): GAGVSQTPSNKVTEKGKYVELRCDPISGHTALYWYRQSLGQGPEFLIYFQGTGAADDSGLPNDRFFAVRPEGSVSTLKIQRTERGDSAVYLCASSLGGGREQYFGPGTRLTVT.

This chain joins TRBV6-6 and TRBJ1-1; 7 positions match TRBD1. Germline assignment: CDR1 MNHNY and CDR2 SVGAGI (reference sequence). This CDR3 has 13 amino acids. Germline trimming cut 5 bases from V and 6 bases from J; bases unmatched to any gene: 6. CDR3 coding DNA: TGTGCCAGCAGTATTACAGGGGCTGCTGAAGCTTTCTTT. As protein: CASSITGAAEAFF.

This sequence joins TRBV6-5 and TRBJ2-1, with TRBD2 matching over 7 bases. CDR1 and CDR2 from the germline V gene are MNHEY and SVGAGI. J gave up 0 bases and V 5 bases, and 4 bases lay outside the gene matches. This CDR3 contains 15 residues. CDR3 in amino acids: CASSRAGSSYNEQFF. In DNA, the CDR3 is TGTGCCAGCAGTAGAGCGGGGTCCTCCTACAATGAGCAGTTCTTC.

The rearrangement uses TRBV7-2 and TRBJ1-3; possibly TRBD1 for D (5 bases). V lost 4 bases and J lost 5, with 12 bases in between. Per the germline V gene, CDR1 is SGHTA and CDR2 is FQGNSA. There are 14 residues in the CDR3. The CDR3 nucleotides are TGTGCCAGCAGCTCGGGACTTCGGAGAAACACCATATATTTT. Amino acid sequence: CASSSGLRRNTIYF.

The chain uses TRBV2 and TRBJ2-1; maybe TRBD1 (6 bases). The CDR3 is 13 amino acids. CDR1 and CDR2 (germline): SNHLY, FYNNEI. V was cut by 6 bases and J by 6 bases, with 12 bases left in between. CDR3 bases: TGTGCCAGCAGCTACGGACAGACCAATGAGCAGTTCTTC. It yields the protein CASSYGQTNEQFF.

J is TRBJ2-1 and V is TRBV30; no reliable D call. The CDR3 spans 13 residues. V was clipped by 4 bases and J by 6 bases, with 13 bases between them. The germline V gene encodes CDR1 GTSNPN and CDR2 SVGIG (reference sequence). Here the CDR3 reads CAWKADLANEQFF. Written as DNA, the CDR3 is TGTGCCTGGAAGGCGGATTTAGCCAATGAGCAGTTCTTC.

CDR3 loop: CASSKALRTSYNEQFF. CDR3 nucleotide sequence: TGTGCCAGCAGCAAAGCGCTGAGGACTAGCTACAATGAGCAGTTCTTC. The chain links TRBV21-1 to TRBJ2-1; TRBD2, the table's D call, lacks a check against the DNA. TRBV21-1 counts as a pseudogene. CDR3 length equals 16 residues.

This chain joins TRBV7-2 and TRBJ2-7; 11 bases map to TRBD1. The CDR3 runs to 14 residues. Germline CDR1 reads SGHTA; CDR2 reads FQGNSA. The V segment lost 6 bases and the J segment 3 bases; nucleotides outside the gene matches: 4. The CDR3: CASSSGTGGYEQYF. CDR3 bases: TGTGCCAGCAGTTCCGGGACAGGGGGCTACGAGCAGTACTTC.

This sequence joins TRBV6-1 and TRBJ1-5, with D perhaps matching TRBD1 (5 bases). CDR1 is MNHNS, CDR2 SASEGT, per germline. The CDR3 consists of 16 residues. The V end lost 4 bases, the J end lost 2 bases, and 15 bases lay between the germline ends. CDR3 loop: CASSVWRGEGNQPQHF. CDR3 DNA: TGTGCCAGCAGTGTCTGGAGGGGTGAGGGCAATCAGCCCCAGCATTTT.

The V and J genes are TRBV6-5 and TRBJ2-1; TRBD2 might be the D (5 bases). This CDR3 contains 16 residues. The germline CDR1 and CDR2 sequences are MNHEY and SVGAGI. Deletions cut 0 bases from V and 9 bases from J, with 18 bases between. CDR3 residues: CASSYSRVARFGEQFF. CDR3 nucleotides: TGTGCCAGCAGTTACTCGCGGGTAGCGAGGTTTGGTGAGCAGTTCTTC.

This chain uses TRBV11-3 with TRBJ2-2, with D tentatively TRBD1 (6 bases). Germline V lookup: CDR1 SGHNT, CDR2 YENEEA. CDR3 length: 17 amino acids. With 6 bases removed from V and 4 bases from J, the gap between germline ends came to 21 bases. The CDR3: CASSFRALGHSTGELFF. In nucleotides, the CDR3 is TGTGCCAGCAGTTTTAGGGCGTTGGGACACAGCACCGGGGAGCTGTTTTTT. Full variable domain (remainder filled in from reference TRBV11-3 and TRBJ2-2): EAGVVQSPRYKIIEKKQPVAFWCNPISGHNTLYWYLQNLGQGPELLIRYENEEAVDDSQLPKDRFSAERLKGVDSTLKIQPAELGDSAVYLCASSFRALGHSTGELFFGEGSRLTVL.

This chain connects TRBV29-1 to TRBJ1-1; no clear D gene. Germline CDR1 reads SQVTM; CDR2 reads ANQGSEA. Trimming pared 4 bases from V and 2 bases from J, leaving 8 bases between. This CDR3 spans 12 amino acids. CDR3 sequence reads: CSVVSVNTEAFF. As DNA, the CDR3 is TGCAGCGTTGTATCAGTTAACACTGAAGCTTTCTTT.

V usage is TRBV10-3 and J usage is TRBJ1-3; D is perhaps TRBD1 (6 bases). The CDR3 runs to 15 residues. The V gene lost 5 bases and the J gene lost 0 bases, with 11 bases spanning the gap. Germline lookup yields CDR1 ENHRY and CDR2 SYGVKD. The CDR3, as DNA: TGTGCCATCAGTCGGACAGTAGCCTCTGGAAACACCATATATTTT. It is translated as CAISRTVASGNTIYF.

The CDR3, as DNA: TGTGCCACAATAGGGGGTAGCTCCTACGAGCAGTACTTC. Translating it yields CATIGGSSYEQYF. This chain uses TRBV6-5 with TRBJ2-7, with D perhaps TRBD1 (6 bases). The CDR3 has 13 residues. V dropped 10 bases and J dropped 0 bases, with 13 bases sitting between them. CDR1 is MNHEY and CDR2 is SVGAGI in the germline V gene.

CDR3 DNA: TGTGCCAGCATCCAACTTAATAGCAATCAGCCCCAGCATTTT. Encoded protein: CASIQLNSNQPQHF. The genes are TRBV6-1 and TRBJ1-5; D is undetermined. The CDR3 contains 14 residues. Deletions cut 7 bases from V and 0 bases from J, with 10 bases between. Per the germline V gene, CDR1 is MNHNS and CDR2 is SASEGT.

J is TRBJ2-5 and V is TRBV19; TRBD2 aligns across 9 bases. The V gene's germline CDR1 is LNHDA and CDR2 SQIVND (reference sequence). The length of the CDR3 is 15 residues. The trim removed 1 base at V and 2 bases at J, leaving 2 bases unmatched. Written as DNA, the CDR3 is TGTGCCAGTAGTATAGGCACTAGCGGGCAAGAGACCCAGTACTTC. Its protein product is CASSIGTSGQETQYF.

The chain uses TRBV29-1 and TRBJ1-2; tentative D call: TRBD1 (5 bases). Germline V gene data show CDR1 as SQVTM and CDR2 as ANQGSEA. Trimming took off 5 bases at V and 5 bases at J, with 15 bases between the two ends. The CDR3 contains 13 residues. CDR3 in amino acids: CSVMAGGKYGYTF. The CDR3 DNA is TGCAGCGTTATGGCGGGGGGGAAGTATGGCTACACCTTC.

This sequence joins TRBV9 and TRBJ1-2; no reliable D call. CDR3 length: 14 amino acids. Germline V gives CDR1 SGDLS, CDR2 YYNGEE. V shed 4 bases and J shed 7 bases, with 17 bases lying between them. The CDR3, as DNA: TGTGCCAGCAGCCCCGCTGGCGGGTCGGCTGGCTACACCTTC. It is translated as CASSPAGGSAGYTF.

The chain's CDR3 is CASRSGAGGNTEAFF. CDR3 sequence (DNA): TGTGCCAGTAGGTCGGGGGCAGGGGGGAACACTGAAGCTTTCTTT. The chain links TRBV19 to TRBJ1-1; TRBD1 matches at 7 bases. With 6 bases clipped from V and 1 base from J, the junction kept 8 bases outside the gene matches. The CDR3 is 15 residues long. Germline CDR1 reads LNHDA; CDR2 reads SQIVND (reference sequence).

A remark on this clone: A read error may account for a junction end that differs from germline. The sample carries other DNA sequences with the same CDR3. The chain has TRBV13 and TRBJ1-1; 7 nucleotides agree with TRBD1. The CDR3 runs 15 residues. Germline V gene data show CDR1 as PRHDT and CDR2 as FYEKMQ (reference sequence). Here the CDR3 DNA reads TGTGCCAGCAGCTCTAGGCGGACAGGAAGAACTGAAGCCTTCTTT. Translated, it gives CASSSRRTGRTEAFF.

The rearrangement links TRBV7-9 to TRBJ1-1; D not certain. CDR1 is SEHNR and CDR2 is FQNEAQ in the germline V gene (reference sequence). The V gene lost 10 bases and the J gene lost 1 base, with 10 bases spanning the gap. The CDR3 has 12 amino acids. The DNA of the CDR3 is TGTGCCATATCGGCGGGGAACACTGAAGCTTTCTTT. As protein: CAISAGNTEAFF.

The chain uses TRBV7-9 and TRBJ2-2; D is unresolved. V was clipped by 1 base and J by 0 bases, with 9 bases between them. This CDR3 spans 16 amino acids. CDR1 is SEHNR, CDR2 FQNEAQ, per germline (reference sequence). The DNA for the CDR3 is TGTGCCAGCAGCTTAGATCGCAGGACGAACACCGGGGAGCTGTTTTTT. Encoded protein: CASSLDRRTNTGELFF.